The 14 T cell receptor beta chains given below trace back to one sample, sequenced in a study of T cell changes during pregnancy in multiple sclerosis. The assay was immunoSEQ multiplex PCR, and TCRdb's table has in-frame clones only and misses some. The data hold about 39,000 clones, with approximately 90% observed a single time. The sample here was CD4+ T cells from peripheral blood mononuclear cells, taken in the first trimester of pregnancy. These receptor sequences come from a female donor in good health, enrolled as a control in a pregnancy study.

V and J are TRBV5-6 and TRBJ2-3; 11 nucleotides line up with TRBD2. The CDR3 covers 17 residues. Trimming removed 4 bases from V and 0 bases from J; junction bases left unmatched: 7. Looked up from germline, CDR1 is SGHDT and CDR2 is YYEEEE. Here the CDR3 DNA reads TGTGCCAGCAGCCAAATAGGACTAGCGGGCAGCACAGATACGCAGTATTTT. Translated, it gives CASSQIGLAGSTDTQYF.

This sequence joins TRBV7-3 and TRBJ2-5; tentatively, D is TRBD2 (5 bases). V lost 1 base to trimming and J lost 0 bases, with 12 bases between them. The CDR3 has 16 amino acids. Germline lookup yields CDR1 SGHTA and CDR2 FQGTGA. CDR3 sequence: CASSLITSRYQETQYF. The CDR3, as DNA: TGTGCCAGCAGCTTAATCACTAGTCGGTACCAAGAGACCCAGTACTTC.

This chain uses TRBV2 with TRBJ2-7, with D unclear. The V end was cut by 6 bases, the J end by 0 bases, with 12 bases between. The CDR3 runs to 14 residues. Germline V gives CDR1 SNHLY, CDR2 FYNNEI. CDR3 nucleotide sequence: TGTGCCAGCAGACGGGTCATGGACTCCTACGAGCAGTACTTC. Translating gives CASRRVMDSYEQYF. Drawing the rest from reference TRBV2 and TRBJ2-7, the complete variable domain is EPEVTQTPSHQVTQMGQEVILRCVPISNHLYFYWYRQILGQKVEFLVSFYNNEISEKSEIFDDQFSVERPDGSNFTLKIRSTKLEDSAMYFCASRRVMDSYEQYFGPGTRLTVT.

The chain has TRBV19 and TRBJ2-7, with a tentative D call TRBD2 (6 bases). Germline-derived CDR1 and CDR2 are LNHDA and SQIVND (reference sequence). There are 16 residues in the CDR3. Trimming took 5 bases from V and 0 from J, leaving 17 bases between them. The CDR3 bases are TGTGCCAGTAGTTTGCTGGGGGGTAGTGGCTCCTACGAGCAGTACTTC. As protein: CASSLLGGSGSYEQYF.

The V call is TRBV6-1, the J call TRBJ2-3; no reliable D call. This CDR3 is 13 amino acids long. Germline loops: CDR1 MNHNS, CDR2 SASEGT. With 4 bases removed from V and 5 bases from J, the gap between germline ends came to 10 bases. This chain's CDR3 is CASSARPGDTQYF. CDR3 bases: TGTGCCAGCAGTGCGCGACCGGGAGATACGCAGTATTTT.

This clone was recorded only once. The rearrangement uses TRBV6-6 and TRBJ2-7, with 8 bases that match TRBD1. The CDR3 has 12 amino acids. Germline assignment: CDR1 MNHNY and CDR2 SVGAGI (reference sequence). V shed 9 bases, J shed 3 bases, and the junction held 4 bases outside the gene matches. The CDR3 bases are TGTGCCAGTAGGACAGGGAACTACGAGCAGTACTTC. Protein product: CASRTGNYEQYF.

The J gene is TRBJ1-1, the V gene TRBV4-2; D is undetermined. CDR3 length equals 13 residues. CDR1 and CDR2 (germline): LGHNA, YNFKEQ. V was clipped by 3 bases and J by 1 base, with 6 bases between them. CDR3 loop: CASSQASNTEAFF. The CDR3 DNA follows: TGTGCCAGCAGCCAGGCATCGAACACTGAAGCTTTCTTT.

V usage is TRBV5-1 and J usage is TRBJ1-4; TRBD1 agrees at 7 bases. The V gene's germline CDR1 is SGHRS and CDR2 YFSETQ. After removal of 3 bases from V and 5 bases from J, the junction contained 7 bases not matched to a gene. The CDR3 extends over 15 amino acids. Here the CDR3 reads CASSWTSGGNEKLFF. The CDR3 region has the DNA TGCGCCAGCAGCTGGACCTCAGGGGGGAATGAAAAACTGTTTTTT.

V and J are TRBV7-2 and TRBJ1-2; TRBD1 matches at 8 bases. Germline V gene data show CDR1 as SGHTA and CDR2 as FQGNSA. The CDR3 has 15 residues. V gave up 5 bases and J gave up 4 bases; unmatched junction bases: 9. CDR3 DNA: TGTGCCAGCAGCAGAGATCAGGGGGCGGTCTATGGCTACACCTTC. Its translation: CASSRDQGAVYGYTF.

The V call is TRBV7-8, the J call TRBJ2-7; 10 bases map to TRBD1. The CDR3 spans 15 residues. The V gene end was trimmed by 5 bases and the J gene end by 4 bases; junction bases not matched to a gene: 8. Per germline, CDR1 SGHVS and CDR2 FQNEAQ. The CDR3 is CASSLRDRGPYEQYF. In nucleotides, the CDR3 is TGTGCCAGCAGCCTCCGGGACAGGGGACCATACGAGCAGTACTTC.

The V and J genes are TRBV6-5 and TRBJ2-5; TRBD2 agrees at 7 bases. Trimming took 8 bases from V and 2 from J; bases not matched to a gene: 5. This CDR3 spans 13 amino acids. Germline V gene sequence: CDR1 MNHEY, CDR2 SVGAGI. CDR3 in amino acids: CASAGAGQETQYF. CDR3 nucleotides: TGTGCCAGCGCCGGAGCGGGACAAGAGACCCAGTACTTC.

The chain carries TRBV7-2 and TRBJ1-5; no definite D call. Trimming cost V 0 bases and J 4 bases, with 16 bases left between them. This CDR3 contains 17 residues. Germline CDR1 is SGHTA and CDR2 is FQGNSA. The CDR3 region has the DNA TGTGCCAGCAGCTTAGCCCGTCCGGGAACGACGAATCAGCCCCAGCATTTT. Protein: CASSLARPGTTNQPQHF.

This clone was recorded once. The chain combines TRBV28 with TRBJ2-7; no firm D call. The V gene's germline CDR1 is MDHEN and CDR2 SYDVKM. CDR3 length: 13 residues. With 2 bases removed from V and 0 bases from J, the gap between germline ends came to 5 bases. CDR3 sequence (DNA): TGTGCCAGCAGTTTAGAGTACTCCTACGAGCAGTACTTC. Its protein product is CASSLEYSYEQYF.

V gene TRBV6-1 combines with J gene TRBJ2-5; 9 bases are shared with TRBD1. Germline loops: CDR1 MNHNS, CDR2 SASEGT. V gave up 5 bases and J gave up 1 base; unmatched junction bases: 5. This CDR3 is 15 amino acids long. The CDR3, as DNA: TGTGCCAGCAGTAGGGGACAGGGCCCCCAAGAGACCCAGTACTTC. This translates into CASSRGQGPQETQYF.